This T cell receptor beta chain was identified during a study of cytomegalovirus exposure and HLA in healthy donors. The study's findings and limits: A highly shared variant cluster was judged a likely technical artifact.

For this clone: The antigen remains undetermined.

The length of the CDR3 is 13 residues. V was pared by 5 bases and J by 4 bases, with 4 bases of the junction left unmatched. In germline, CDR1 is MGHRA, CDR2 YSYEKL. Primers for the PCR totalled 60 Vbeta and 13 Jbeta. The table came from immunoSEQ multiplex PCR; TCRdb's copy has only in-frame clones and leaves some out. There are more than 150,000 clones in the sample; over 70% occur only once, and approximately 3.8% lies in the top ten. Likely unrecorded immune exposures existed in these nominally healthy donors. The sample was PBMCs. This clonotype originated in a middle-aged man in good health and CMV-seronegative. The genes are TRBV4-1 and TRBJ1-2, with 7 bases lining up with TRBD1. CDR3 loop: CASSSRDSYGYTF. In nucleotides, the CDR3 is TGCGCCAGCAGCTCCCGGGACAGCTATGGCTACACCTTC.